The sequence of this T cell receptor beta chain was determined in a study of blood T cell repertoires in COVID-19. Original processing notes: Reference gene primer amplification gave nucleated cell count estimates. The repertoire was sequenced with immunoSEQ multiplex PCR; TCRdb's copy has only in-frame clones and lacks some. V and J calls and clone size are as listed in that table; D and trimming were resolved from the DNA. The sample contains roughly 150,000 clones, around four fifths of which appear only once. The CDR3 length is 12 residues. Deletions cut 4 bases from V and 7 bases from J, with 7 bases between. Germline CDR1 reads SEHNR; CDR2 reads FQNEAQ (reference sequence).

The sequencing input was peripheral blood. The TCR originated in an elderly woman with COVID-19, enrolled during active disease. The chain carries TRBV7-9 and TRBJ1-4, with D possibly matching TRBD1 (5 bases). The CDR3 spells CASSSQGEKLFF. In DNA, the CDR3 is TGTGCCAGCAGCTCCCAGGGTGAAAAACTGTTTTTT.